The TCR beta chain described here comes from a study of beta chain features in type 1 diabetes. This clone was picked up a small number of times. Its antigen remains unknown. Whole-study findings and limits: Significant though moderate, a shortening of TCRB CDR3s appeared in all four CD4+ subsets of Type 1 diabetes patients. Unsettled here was the matter of whether HLA type influences TCRB rearrangement.

What was sequenced were expressed TCRB transcripts, since all of the isolated RNA had been reverse transcribed. Sequenced by immunoSEQ multiplex PCR; TCRdb stores in-frame clones only, minus some. Seen here are 350,000 to 450,000 clones, about 15% observed once, and the top ten hold 0.03% to 0.04%. The V segment lost 5 bases and the J segment 1 base; nucleotides outside the gene matches: 2. Germline CDR1 reads SGHTA; CDR2 reads FQGNSA. The CDR3 spans 14 residues. Staining for CD45RO/CCR7/CD25/CD127/CD95/CD27 allowed sorting of CD4+ naive, central memory, regulatory and stem cell-like memory cells. The sequencing sample was made of naive CD4+ T cells from blood. This rearrangement joins TRBV7-2 to TRBJ2-5; TRBD1 agrees at 9 bases. The sequence came from a man aged 25 to 40 in good health. In DNA, the CDR3 is TGTGCCAGCAGCCGGACAGGGGTCCAAGAGACCCAGTACTTC. Amino acids: CASSRTGVQETQYF.